The sequence of this T cell receptor beta chain was determined in a study of blood T cell repertoires in COVID-19. The CDR3 has 13 amino acids. CDR1 and CDR2 from the germline V gene are MDHEN and SYDVKM. The J segment lost 2 bases and the V segment lost 6 bases, leaving 2 bases of the junction unmatched. Some clones are missing from TCRdb's copy, which holds only in-frame ones; the method was immunoSEQ multiplex PCR. Of some 250,000 clones listed, about 87% were seen once; the top ten hold around 5%. The rearrangement uses TRBV28 and TRBJ2-7; TRBD1 matches 9 bases. This receptor was identified in a woman aged 60 to 75 with COVID-19, enrolled during active disease. Source material: peripheral blood. CDR3 residues: CASRGQGTYEQYF. CDR3 nucleotides: TGTGCCAGCAGGGGACAGGGAACCTACGAGCAGTACTTC.